This TCR beta chain was recovered during a study of cytomegalovirus exposure and HLA in healthy donors. On this clone itself: Its matching antigen is unknown.

Trimming took 3 bases from V and 6 from J; bases not matched to a gene: 4. Germline V gene lookup returns CDR1 SNHLY and CDR2 FYNNEI. The CDR3 runs 16 residues. 13 Jbeta primers and 60 Vbeta primers were used for the PCR. Repertoires were generated with immunoSEQ multiplex PCR, while TCRdb's copy carries only in-frame clones and drops some. The sample has about 150,000 clones, roughly 79% seen once. General study results and limits: Several of the most significant clusters appeared, in a later analysis, to be linked to common viral pathogens. Sequencing likely generated an artifact that appeared as a cluster of highly shared sequence variants. Altogether, some 170 TCR beta chains were recorded as cytomegalovirus-associated.

The rearrangement links TRBV2 to TRBJ2-1; 14 bases line up with TRBD2. The sequence derives from a woman in her forties in good health and CMV-seronegative. Specimen: PBMCs. DNA of the CDR3: TGTGCCAGCAGTGAGAGACTAGCGGGGGGGCGCAATGAGCAGTTCTTC. It yields the protein CASSERLAGGRNEQFF.